The clone carrying this TCR beta chain was seen many times. The sample belongs to a study of naive and memory T cell subsets. Four PCR rounds used nested alpha and beta constant region primers plus the SP2 primer. TCRdb called the 5' RACE reads again in MiXCR, with one record for every CDR3 protein. The table lists roughly 48,000 distinct CDR3 sequences, approximately 4.5% of them singletons, with 0.7% to 0.9% in the top ten. V was clipped by 11 bases and J by 0 bases; unmatched bases: 7. The CDR3 runs to 14 residues. The library had UMIs added by 3' ligation of an oligonucleotide to TCR cDNA. V is TRBV12-3 or TRBV12-4 and J is TRBJ1-3; 7 bases map to TRBD1. The origin of this receptor is a female donor in good health. The CDR3 region is CAYRGRSSGNTIYF. The CDR3 region has the DNA TGTGCCTACAGGGGCCGAAGCTCTGGAAACACCATATATTTT.